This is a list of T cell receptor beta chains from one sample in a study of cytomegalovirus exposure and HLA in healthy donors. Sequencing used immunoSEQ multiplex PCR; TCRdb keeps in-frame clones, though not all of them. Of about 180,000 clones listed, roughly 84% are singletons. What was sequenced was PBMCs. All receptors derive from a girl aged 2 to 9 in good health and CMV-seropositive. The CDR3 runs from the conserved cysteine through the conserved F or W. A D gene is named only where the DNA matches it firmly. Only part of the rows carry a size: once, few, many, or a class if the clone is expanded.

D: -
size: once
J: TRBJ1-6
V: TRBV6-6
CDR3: CASTHPSGSSPLHF
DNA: TGTGCCAGCACCCACCCCTCCGGGAGTTCACCCCTCCACTTT

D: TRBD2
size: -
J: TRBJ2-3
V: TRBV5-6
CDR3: CASSLMVGRASDTQYF
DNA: TGTGCCAGCAGCCTCATGGTGGGGAGGGCATCAGATACGCAGTATTTT

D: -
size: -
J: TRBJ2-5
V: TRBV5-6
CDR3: CASSLGRRETQYF
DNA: TGTGCCAGCAGCTTGGGGAGGCGTGAGACCCAGTACTTC

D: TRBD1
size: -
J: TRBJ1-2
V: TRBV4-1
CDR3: CASSQESWQRQGGGYTF
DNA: TGCGCCAGCAGCCAAGAGAGTTGGCAGAGGCAGGGGGGCGGCTACACCTTC

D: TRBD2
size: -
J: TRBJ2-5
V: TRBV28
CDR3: CASSINLAVQETQYF
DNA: TGTGCCAGCAGCATTAACCTAGCGGTCCAAGAGACCCAGTACTTC

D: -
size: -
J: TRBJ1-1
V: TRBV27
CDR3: CASTPQGWGEAFF
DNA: TGTGCCAGCACCCCTCAGGGGTGGGGTGAAGCTTTCTTT

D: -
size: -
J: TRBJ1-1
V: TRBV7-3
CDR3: CASSLDRNTEAFF
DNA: TGTGCCAGCAGCTTAGATAGGAACACTGAAGCTTTCTTT

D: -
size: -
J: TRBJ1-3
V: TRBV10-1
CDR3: CASSRTVSGNTIYF
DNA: TGCGCCAGCAGCCGGACAGTCTCTGGAAACACCATATATTTT

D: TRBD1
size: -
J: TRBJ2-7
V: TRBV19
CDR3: CASSSMTGINYEQYF
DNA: TGTGCCAGTAGTTCGATGACAGGGATCAACTACGAGCAGTACTTC

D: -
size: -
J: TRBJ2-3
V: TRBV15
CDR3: CATSRFARGTDTQYF
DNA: TGTGCCACCAGCAGATTCGCCCGGGGCACAGATACGCAGTATTTT

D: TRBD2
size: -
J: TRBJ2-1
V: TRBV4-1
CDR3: CASSPGLAVSNEQFF
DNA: TGCGCCAGCAGCCCAGGACTAGCGGTGTCCAATGAGCAGTTCTTC

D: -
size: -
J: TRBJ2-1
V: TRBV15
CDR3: CATSSFTPGRYEQFF
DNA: TGTGCCACCAGCTCCTTCACCCCGGGGAGATATGAGCAGTTCTTC

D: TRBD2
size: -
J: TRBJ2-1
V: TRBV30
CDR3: CAWGGTTFGEQFF
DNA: TGTGCCTGGGGGGGGACTACCTTTGGTGAGCAGTTCTTC

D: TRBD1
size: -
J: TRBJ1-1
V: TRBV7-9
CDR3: CASSLNRGEAFF
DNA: TGTGCCAGCAGCTTAAACAGGGGCGAAGCTTTCTTT

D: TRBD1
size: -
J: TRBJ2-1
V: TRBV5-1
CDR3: CASNSGTGRWNEQFF
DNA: TGCGCCAGCAACTCCGGGACAGGGCGATGGAATGAGCAGTTCTTC

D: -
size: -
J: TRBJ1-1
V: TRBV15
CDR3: CATSPRRHLNTEAFF
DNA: TGTGCCACCAGCCCCCGGAGGCACCTGAACACTGAAGCTTTCTTT

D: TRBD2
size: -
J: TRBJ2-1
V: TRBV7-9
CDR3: CASSLARLAGINEQFF
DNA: TGTGCCAGCAGCTTAGCGAGACTAGCGGGAATCAATGAGCAGTTCTTC

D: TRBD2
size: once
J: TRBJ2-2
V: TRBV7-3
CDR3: CASRTSGNTGELFF
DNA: TGTGCCAGCAGGACTAGCGGGAACACCGGGGAGCTGTTTTTT

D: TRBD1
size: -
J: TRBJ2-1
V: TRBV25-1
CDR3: CASSDYRGFQFF
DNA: TGTGCCAGCAGTGACTACAGGGGGTTTCAGTTCTTC

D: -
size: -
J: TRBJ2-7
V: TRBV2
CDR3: CASRRVDSYEQYF
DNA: TGTGCCAGCAGGCGGGTGGACAGCTACGAGCAGTACTTC

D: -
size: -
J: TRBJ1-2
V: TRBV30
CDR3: CALVRRGNYGYTF
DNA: TGTGCCTTGGTCAGGCGGGGTAACTATGGCTACACCTTC

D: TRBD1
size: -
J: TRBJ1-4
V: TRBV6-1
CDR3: CASMTDRDSEKLFF
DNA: TGTGCCAGCATGACGGACAGGGATAGTGAAAAACTGTTTTTT

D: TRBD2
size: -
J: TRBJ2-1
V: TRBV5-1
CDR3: CASRRTSGTDEQFF
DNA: TGCGCCAGCAGACGGACTAGCGGGACGGATGAGCAGTTCTTC

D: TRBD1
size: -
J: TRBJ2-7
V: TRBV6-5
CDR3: CASSPGTGPYEQYF
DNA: TGTGCCAGCAGCCCCGGGACAGGGCCCTACGAGCAGTACTTC

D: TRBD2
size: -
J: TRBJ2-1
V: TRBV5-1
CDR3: CASSPKTSASSYNEQFF
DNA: TGCGCCAGCAGCCCAAAAACTAGCGCTAGCTCCTACAATGAGCAGTTCTTC

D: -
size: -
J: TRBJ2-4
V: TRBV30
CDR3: CAWSQGALAKNIQYF
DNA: TGTGCCTGGAGCCAAGGGGCCCTAGCCAAAAACATTCAGTACTTC

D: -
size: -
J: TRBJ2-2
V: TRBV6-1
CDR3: CASSGDTLRLTGELFF
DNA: TGTGCCAGCAGTGGGGACACCCTACGATTGACCGGGGAGCTGTTTTTT

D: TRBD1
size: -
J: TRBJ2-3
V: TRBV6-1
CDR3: CASSARTGETDTQYF
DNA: TGTGCCAGCAGTGCCCGGACAGGGGAGACAGATACGCAGTATTTT

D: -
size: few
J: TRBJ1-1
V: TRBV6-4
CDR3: CASSGREELRAFF
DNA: TGTGCCAGCAGTGGCAGGGAAGAGCTGAGGGCTTTCTTT

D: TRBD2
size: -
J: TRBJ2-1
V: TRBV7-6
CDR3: CASTPYGGIAEQFF
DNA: TGTGCCAGCACCCCCTACGGGGGGATTGCTGAGCAGTTCTTC

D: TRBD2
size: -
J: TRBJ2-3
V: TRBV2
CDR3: CASLSASGILNTDTQYF
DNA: TGTGCCAGCCTCTCGGCTAGCGGGATCCTAAACACAGATACGCAGTATTTT

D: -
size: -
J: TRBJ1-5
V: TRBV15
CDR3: CATRRDRNSNQPQHF
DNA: TGTGCCACCAGAAGAGACAGGAATAGCAATCAGCCCCAGCATTTT

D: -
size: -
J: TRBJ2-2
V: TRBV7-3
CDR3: CASSLTTLSTGELFF
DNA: TGTGCCAGCAGCTTAACTACTCTGTCCACCGGGGAGCTGTTTTTT

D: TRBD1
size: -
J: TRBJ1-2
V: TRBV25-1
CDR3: CASSEGDSIFYGYTF
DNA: TGTGCCAGCAGTGAAGGGGACAGTATCTTCTATGGCTACACCTTC

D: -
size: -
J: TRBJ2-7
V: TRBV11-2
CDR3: CASSLAPAYEQYF
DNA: TGTGCCAGCAGCTTAGCCCCCGCCTACGAGCAGTACTTC

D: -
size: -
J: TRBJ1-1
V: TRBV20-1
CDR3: CSAGGNTEAFF
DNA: TGCAGTGCCGGGGGGAACACTGAAGCTTTCTTT

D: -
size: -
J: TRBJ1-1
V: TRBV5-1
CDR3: CASSLWTGGMNTEAFF
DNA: TGCGCCAGCAGCCTATGGACGGGGGGGATGAACACTGAAGCTTTCTTT

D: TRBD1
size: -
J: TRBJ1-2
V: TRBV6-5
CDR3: CASSGTVPNYGYTF
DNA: TGTGCCAGCAGCGGGACAGTCCCTAACTATGGCTACACCTTC

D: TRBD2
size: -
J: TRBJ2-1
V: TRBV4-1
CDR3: CASSQPPRASGFYNEQFF
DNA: TGCGCCAGCAGCCAGCCCCCCCGAGCTAGCGGGTTCTACAATGAGCAGTTCTTC

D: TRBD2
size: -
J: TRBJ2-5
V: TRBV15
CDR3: CATSRRGDLYQETQYF
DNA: TGTGCCACCAGCAGGCGGGGGGATCTCTACCAAGAGACCCAGTACTTC

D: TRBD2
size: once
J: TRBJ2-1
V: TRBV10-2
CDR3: CASNERGVVNEQFF
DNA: TGCGCCAGCAATGAGCGGGGGGTCGTTAATGAGCAGTTCTTC

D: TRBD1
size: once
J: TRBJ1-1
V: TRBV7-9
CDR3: CASSSHRDRVAEAFF
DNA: TGTGCCAGCAGCTCCCACCGGGACAGGGTCGCTGAAGCTTTCTTT